Listed below are T cell receptor beta chains from one sample, sequenced in a study of cytomegalovirus exposure and HLA in healthy donors. The table came from immunoSEQ multiplex PCR; TCRdb's copy has only in-frame clones and leaves some out. The sample records some 170,000 clones, 81% being singletons. Sequenced sample: PBMCs. The origin of the receptors is a woman aged 18-29 years in good health and CMV-seropositive. CDR3s include the opening cysteine and the closing phenylalanine or tryptophan. The D gene is left open where the match is weak. Only part of the rows carry a size: once, few, many, or a class if the clone is expanded.

size: NA; D: NA; V: TRBV28; J: TRBJ2-7; DNA: TGTGCCAGCAGTTTTGGCAGGTTTAGCTCCTACGAGCAGTACTTC; CDR3: CASSFGRFSSYEQYF
size: NA; D: TRBD1; V: TRBV5-1; J: TRBJ1-2; DNA: TGCGCCAGCAGCTCGGCCCCGACAGGGGATTATAACTATGGCTACACCTTC; CDR3: CASSSAPTGDYNYGYTF
size: NA; D: NA; V: TRBV25-1; J: TRBJ1-4; DNA: TGTGCCAGCAAAAGACAGACGGGGAGGAGTAGTGAAAAACTGTTTTTT; CDR3: CASKRQTGRSSEKLFF
size: once; D: TRBD2; V: TRBV10-3; J: TRBJ2-5; DNA: TGTGCCATCAGTGGCAGACTAGCCGAAGAGACCCAGTACTTC; CDR3: CAISGRLAEETQYF
size: few; D: NA; V: TRBV19; J: TRBJ1-5; DNA: TGTGCCAGTAGTATTTCCTGGACCGGACATAGCAATCAGCCCCAGCATTTT; CDR3: CASSISWTGHSNQPQHF
size: NA; D: NA; V: TRBV7-7; J: TRBJ2-4; DNA: TGTGCCAGCAGCTTAGCGCAAGAAGGGCGGGACGTAGACATTCAGTACTTC; CDR3: CASSLAQEGRDVDIQYF
size: NA; D: NA; V: TRBV7-8; J: TRBJ2-5; DNA: TGTGCCAGCATCACCGGGCAGGGAAATCACCAAGAGACCCAGTACTTC; CDR3: CASITGQGNHQETQYF
size: NA; D: NA; V: TRBV5-1; J: TRBJ1-1; DNA: TGCGCCAGCAAAGTAGAGCGGAACACTGAAGCTTTCTTT; CDR3: CASKVERNTEAFF
size: NA; D: NA; V: TRBV6-1; J: TRBJ1-4; DNA: TGTGCCAGCAGTGAATGGGGGGGAGGCGAAAAACTGTTTTTT; CDR3: CASSEWGGGEKLFF
size: NA; D: NA; V: TRBV30; J: TRBJ1-5; DNA: TGTGCCTGGAGCGAGCTCCAGGGTATTCAGCCCCAGCATTTT; CDR3: CAWSELQGIQPQHF
size: NA; D: NA; V: TRBV11-2; J: TRBJ2-2; DNA: TGTGCCAGCAGCTCGGACAGAAGCGATAAAGGGACCGGGGAGCTGTTTTTT; CDR3: CASSSDRSDKGTGELFF
size: NA; D: TRBD1; V: TRBV6-6; J: TRBJ1-1; DNA: TGTGCCAGCAGCTACGGACAGGAGATAAACACTGAAGCTTTCTTT; CDR3: CASSYGQEINTEAFF
size: NA; D: NA; V: TRBV13; J: TRBJ1-2; DNA: TGTGCCAGCAGCCTCGTTAACAGGGTACTTAGGGGCTACACCTTC; CDR3: CASSLVNRVLRGYTF
size: NA; D: TRBD2; V: TRBV5-4; J: TRBJ2-7; DNA: TGTGCCAGCAGTTATAGCGGGGGGGGCCCCTGGGAGCAGTACTTC; CDR3: CASSYSGGGPWEQYF
size: NA; D: NA; V: TRBV4-3; J: TRBJ2-4; DNA: TGCGCCAGCAGCCAACTTACGGGGGTAGCCAAAAACATTCAGTACTTC; CDR3: CASSQLTGVAKNIQYF